The 28 T cell receptor beta chains presented below share a single source sample, sequenced in a study of Ad26.COV2.S vaccination and SARS-CoV-2 variants. Described treatment: 19 received Ad26.COV2.S at low or high dose, single or two shots; about 5 received placebo; per-sample allocation not given. After the first vaccine or placebo injection, samples were drawn on day 63. Profiled with immunoSEQ multiplex PCR; TCRdb holds only in-frame clones, not every one. This sample yields some 460,000 clones, of which about nine tenths are seen a single time; 1.5% to 2% belongs to the top ten. Sequencing used peripheral blood, obtained in a trial of Ad26.COV2.S vaccine versus placebo. The receptors stem from a person aged 18-65 years who received the Ad26.COV2.S COVID-19 vaccine or a placebo.

The V call is TRBV7-2, the J call TRBJ1-1, with D unclear. CDR1 is SGHTA, CDR2 FQGNSA, per germline. Trimming stripped 1 base from V and 0 bases from J, with 9 bases between. The CDR3 extends over 15 amino acids. CDR3 loop: CASSLGQIMNTEAFF. Here the CDR3 DNA reads TGTGCCAGCAGCTTAGGTCAGATCATGAACACTGAAGCTTTCTTT.

This chain connects TRBV6-5 to TRBJ2-7, with D tentatively TRBD1 or TRBD2 (6 bases each). This CDR3 spans 15 amino acids. Between the trimmed V and J ends, which lost 6 bases and 3 bases, there was a span of 18 bases. Germline CDR1 and CDR2: MNHEY and SVGAGI. CDR3 nucleotide sequence: TGTGCCAGCAGGAAACAGGGACTGATTGACTACGAGCAGTACTTC. Residues: CASRKQGLIDYEQYF.

This clone was recorded once. The chain joins TRBV15 to TRBJ1-5, with TRBD1 identical over 7 bases. V shed 3 bases, J shed 0 bases, and the junction held 11 bases outside the gene matches. The germline V gene has CDR1 LNHNV and CDR2 YYDKDF (reference sequence). The CDR3 length is 18 residues. The CDR3 DNA is TGTGCCACCAGCAGCGATACGGGACAGCCTTATAGCAATCAGCCCCAGCATTTT. Protein sequence: CATSSDTGQPYSNQPQHF.

The rearrangement links TRBV7-3 to TRBJ1-1; TRBD1 matches 11 bases. This CDR3 has 19 amino acids. Germline trimming cut 5 bases from V and 1 base from J; bases unmatched to any gene: 15. In germline, CDR1 is SGHTA, CDR2 FQGTGA. The CDR3 nucleotides are TGTGCCAGCAGCGCCTCCCCCGGGACAGGGGGGCCCCCGAACACTGAAGCTTTCTTT. As protein: CASSASPGTGGPPNTEAFF.

This chain links TRBV5-1 with TRBJ1-1; no reliable D call. Trimming removed 0 bases from V and 4 bases from J, with 7 bases in between. The CDR3 extends over 13 amino acids. Germline loops: CDR1 SGHRS, CDR2 YFSETQ. The CDR3 nucleotides read TGCGCCAGCAGCTTGGGGCGCGGCACTGAAGCTTTCTTT. It encodes CASSLGRGTEAFF.

The V and J genes are TRBV21-1 and TRBJ1-6. TRBV21-1 is marked as a pseudogene. The CDR3 runs 17 residues. The CDR3 DNA reads TGTGCCAGCAGCAAAGGCTTTCCTAGCTCCTATAATTCACCCCTCCACTTT. Its protein is CASSKGFPSSYNSPLHF.

The V call is TRBV7-9, the J call TRBJ2-7; D is undetermined. The CDR3 covers 15 residues. CDR1 and CDR2 (germline): SEHNR, FQNEAQ (reference sequence). Trimming removed 2 bases at V and 0 bases at J, with 11 bases between. The CDR3 loop is CASSLYSANSYEQYF. The CDR3 region has the DNA TGTGCCAGCAGCTTATACTCCGCCAACTCCTACGAGCAGTACTTC.

With regard to this clone: The identical CDR3 is also encoded by other nucleotide sequences in the sample. The chain couples TRBV11-2 to TRBJ1-5, with no clear D. Between the trimmed V and J ends, which lost 3 bases and 0 bases, there was a span of 3 bases. CDR3 length: 13 amino acids. CDR1 SGHAT and CDR2 FQNNGV come from the germline V gene. The chain's CDR3 is CASSLDSNQPQHF. DNA for the CDR3: TGTGCCAGCAGCTTGGATAGCAATCAGCCCCAGCATTTT.

The chain couples TRBV4-2 to TRBJ2-7, with unresolved D. The CDR3 consists of 13 residues. Per germline, CDR1 LGHNA and CDR2 YNFKEQ. The germline V and J ends were trimmed by 3 bases and 2 bases, with 8 bases remaining between them. CDR3 DNA sequence: TGTGCCAGCAGCCAGTTAGGGCCCTACGAGCAGTACTTC. This translates into CASSQLGPYEQYF.

This chain uses TRBV29-1 with TRBJ1-2; unclear D gene. V dropped 3 bases and J dropped 8 bases, with 7 bases sitting between them. The CDR3 spans 10 residues. Germline loops: CDR1 SQVTM, CDR2 ANQGSEA. The CDR3 DNA reads as TGCAGCGTTGATGCAGACGGCTACACCTTC. Its translation: CSVDADGYTF. Combining the CDR3 with reference TRBV29-1 and TRBJ1-2 gives the whole variable domain SAVISQKPSRDICQRGTSLTIQCQVDSQVTMMFWYRQQPGQSLTLIATANQGSEATYESGFVIDKFPISRPNLTFSTLTVSNMSPEDSSIYLCSVDADGYTFGSGTRLTVV.

The V and J genes are TRBV27 and TRBJ2-4; D perhaps matches TRBD1 (5 bases). V lost 6 bases, J lost 1 base, and 13 bases lay in between. This CDR3 spans 15 amino acids. The germline V gene has CDR1 MNHEY and CDR2 SMNVEV (reference sequence). The CDR3: CASSPRKGAKNIQYF. In DNA, the CDR3 is TGTGCCAGCAGCCCCCGGAAGGGGGCCAAAAACATTCAGTACTTC.

This chain links TRBV30 with TRBJ2-6; 9 nucleotides match TRBD1. Germline lookup yields CDR1 GTSNPN and CDR2 SVGIG (reference sequence). The ends lost 2 bases at V and 4 bases at J; junction bases unmatched: 12. This CDR3 contains 18 residues. CDR3 DNA: TGTGCCTGGAGTACCTTCCGGGACAGGGTCTCCGGGGCCAACGTCCTGACTTTC. It encodes CAWSTFRDRVSGANVLTF.

This chain uses TRBV4-2 with TRBJ2-5; possibly TRBD1 for D (6 bases). The CDR3 length is 15 residues. Germline V gives CDR1 LGHNA, CDR2 YNFKEQ. V shed 0 bases and J shed 7 bases, with 15 bases lying between them. CDR3 sequence: CASSQEGTPERTQYF. CDR3 DNA sequence: TGTGCCAGCAGCCAAGAGGGGACACCGGAACGGACCCAGTACTTC.

The genes are TRBV27 and TRBJ2-1; TRBD2 agrees at 16 bases. CDR3 size: 15 residues. Germline V gene sequence: CDR1 MNHEY, CDR2 SMNVEV (reference sequence). The V gene end was trimmed by 5 bases and the J gene end by 9 bases; junction bases not matched to a gene: 4. CDR3 protein: CASSPGTSGRGEQFF. The CDR3 DNA reads TGTGCCAGCAGTCCCGGGACTAGCGGGAGGGGTGAGCAGTTCTTC.

The CDR3 DNA reads TGTGCCAGTAGCCCCGGTTTCCCCTCACGTTACCTAAGGTACAATGAGCAGTTCTTC. Its translation is CASSPGFPSRYLRYNEQFF. The V gene is TRBV19, the J gene TRBJ2-1; D remains ambiguous. V was shortened by 6 bases and J by 4 bases, with 28 bases between the two germline ends. Germline loops: CDR1 LNHDA, CDR2 SQIVND (reference sequence). CDR3 length: 19 residues.

The chain combines TRBV14 with TRBJ1-2, with D uncertain. Trimming cost V 4 bases and J 2 bases, with 5 bases left between them. CDR3 length: 12 residues. The V gene's germline CDR1 is SGHDN and CDR2 FVKESK. CDR3 residues: CASSPQNYGYTF. In nucleotides, the CDR3 is TGTGCCAGCAGCCCGCAGAACTATGGCTACACCTTC.

This rearrangement joins TRBV9 to TRBJ1-2; D is undetermined. CDR3 length: 16 amino acids. CDR1 and CDR2 from the germline V gene are SGDLS and YYNGEE. V lost 0 bases and J lost 7, with 19 bases in between. The DNA for the CDR3 is TGTGCCAGCAGCGTAGGTAGCTTGGTGGGCTATCGTGGCTACACCTTC. Encoded protein: CASSVGSLVGYRGYTF.

The chain links TRBV7-9 to TRBJ1-4; 7 nucleotides agree with TRBD1. The trim removed 5 bases at V and 7 bases at J, leaving 4 bases unmatched. Germline CDR1 and CDR2: SEHNR and FQNEAQ (reference sequence). The CDR3 has 13 amino acids. The CDR3 protein is CASSQRTGEKLFF. Here the CDR3 DNA reads TGTGCCAGCAGCCAAAGGACAGGTGAAAAACTGTTTTTT.

This chain connects TRBV12-3 or TRBV12-4 to TRBJ1-1; no reliable D call. Deletions cut 6 bases from V and 0 bases from J, with 8 bases between. CDR3 size: 13 residues. CDR3 protein: CASSRTLNTEAFF. The CDR3 coding sequence is TGTGCCAGCAGCCGCACACTGAACACTGAAGCTTTCTTT.

This sequence joins TRBV7-9 and TRBJ1-2; 8 bases are shared with TRBD1. Germline trimming cut 1 base from V and 4 bases from J; bases unmatched to any gene: 5. Germline CDR1 SEHNR, CDR2 FQNEAQ (reference sequence). This CDR3 comprises 15 residues. CDR3 DNA sequence: TGTGCCAGCAGCTTAGGACAGGGGATTAGCTATGGCTACACCTTC. It is translated as CASSLGQGISYGYTF.

The chain combines TRBV24-1 with TRBJ2-3; 8 nucleotides match TRBD1. This CDR3 is 18 amino acids long. With V trimmed by 0 bases and J by 9 bases, 16 bases remained unmatched. In germline, CDR1 is KGHDR, CDR2 SFDVKD. The CDR3 DNA reads as TGTGCCACCAGTGATTTGGGGCTGGGACAGGCGGGGCAGGGGACGCAGTATTTT. This sequence encodes CATSDLGLGQAGQGTQYF.

The rearrangement uses TRBV2 and TRBJ2-7; D possibly corresponds to TRBD1 (5 bases). The CDR3 contains 15 residues. Trimming pared 7 bases from V and 6 bases from J, leaving 22 bases between. Germline CDR1 and CDR2: SNHLY and FYNNEI. CDR3 sequence (DNA): TGTGCCAGCACCAGACAGCTCAGTTACTCTTTCGAGCAGTACTTC. Protein: CASTRQLSYSFEQYF.

V and J are TRBV5-1 and TRBJ2-7; D ambiguous. The CDR3 totals 14 residues. V was shortened by 0 bases and J by 4 bases, with 11 bases between the two germline ends. Germline CDR1 is SGHRS and CDR2 is YFSETQ. The CDR3 bases are TGCGCCAGCAGCTTGGCCGAGGCTGGGTACGAGCAGTACTTC. It yields the protein CASSLAEAGYEQYF.

As to this clone: Germline is not matched at one junction end, which may reflect a read error. The V gene is TRBV7-7, the J gene TRBJ2-2; the D is unclear. This CDR3 contains 15 residues. Germline V CDR1 and CDR2: SSHAT, FNYEAQ (reference sequence). The chain's CDR3 is CASSLSSGNTGELFF. The CDR3 DNA sequence: TGTGCTAGCAGCTTATCATCAGGGAACACCGGGGAGCTGTTTTTT.

The rearrangement links TRBV7-9 to TRBJ2-3; TRBD2 aligns across 9 bases. CDR1 and CDR2 (germline): SEHNR, FQNEAQ (reference sequence). Unmatched junction bases numbered 11, after V lost 2 bases and J lost 5 bases. This CDR3 is built from 17 residues. The CDR3 region is CASSLPRLAGEQDTQYF. CDR3 bases: TGTGCCAGCAGCTTACCCCGATTAGCGGGAGAACAAGATACGCAGTATTTT.

The chain combines TRBV28 with TRBJ2-1, with TRBD2 matching 9 bases. Germline assignment: CDR1 MDHEN and CDR2 SYDVKM. Trimming removed 3 bases from V and 6 bases from J; junction bases left unmatched: 9. The CDR3 runs 16 residues. CDR3 nucleotide sequence: TGTGCCAGCAGTTTGAGGGCGGGAGGGCCCCGCAATGAGCAGTTCTTC. Translating it yields CASSLRAGGPRNEQFF. The whole variable domain, filled in from reference TRBV28 and TRBJ2-1, reads DVKVTQSSRYLVKRTGEKVFLECVQDMDHENMFWYRQDPGLGLRLIYFSYDVKMKEKGDIPEGYSVSREKKERFSLILESASTNQTSMYLCASSLRAGGPRNEQFFGPGTRLTVL.

V gene TRBV18 combines with J gene TRBJ1-2, with D maybe TRBD1 (6 bases). The CDR3 totals 14 residues. Germline V gene data show CDR1 as KGHSH and CDR2 as LQKENI. Trimming took 3 bases from V and 2 from J, leaving 10 bases between them. In DNA, the CDR3 is TGTGCCAGCTCACCGGGGGCGGGAAACTATGGCTACACCTTC. The encoded protein is CASSPGAGNYGYTF. The variable domain in full, completed from reference TRBV18 and TRBJ1-2, reads NAGVMQNPRHLVRRRGQEARLRCSPMKGHSHVYWYRQLPEEGLKFMVYLQKENIIDESGMPKERFSAEFPKEGPSILRIQQVVRGDSAAYFCASSPGAGNYGYTFGSGTRLTVV.

The chain uses TRBV18 and TRBJ2-7, with D tentatively TRBD2 (5 bases). The V and J ends lost 5 bases and 7 bases respectively, with 18 bases between them. The CDR3 has 14 residues. CDR1 and CDR2 (germline): KGHSH, LQKENI. The CDR3 DNA reads TGTGCCAGCTCATCAGACTTAGAGCCGGGGGAGCAGTACTTC. Encoded protein: CASSSDLEPGEQYF.